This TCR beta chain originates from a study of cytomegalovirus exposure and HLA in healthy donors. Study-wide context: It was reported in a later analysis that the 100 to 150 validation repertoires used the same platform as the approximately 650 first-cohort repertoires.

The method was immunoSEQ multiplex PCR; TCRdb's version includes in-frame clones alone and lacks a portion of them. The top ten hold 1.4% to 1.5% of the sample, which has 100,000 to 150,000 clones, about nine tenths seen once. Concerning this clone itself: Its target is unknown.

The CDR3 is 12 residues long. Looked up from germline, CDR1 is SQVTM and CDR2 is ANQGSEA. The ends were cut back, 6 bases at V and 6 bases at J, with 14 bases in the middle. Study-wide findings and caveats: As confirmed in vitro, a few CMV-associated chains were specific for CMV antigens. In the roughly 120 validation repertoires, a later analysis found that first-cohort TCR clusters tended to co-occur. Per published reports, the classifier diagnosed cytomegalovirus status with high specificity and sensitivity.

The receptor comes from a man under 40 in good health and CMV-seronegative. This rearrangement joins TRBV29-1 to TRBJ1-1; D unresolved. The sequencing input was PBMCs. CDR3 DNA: TGCAGCGTGATCCTAATGGTGTCTGAAGCTTTCTTT. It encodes CSVILMVSEAFF.